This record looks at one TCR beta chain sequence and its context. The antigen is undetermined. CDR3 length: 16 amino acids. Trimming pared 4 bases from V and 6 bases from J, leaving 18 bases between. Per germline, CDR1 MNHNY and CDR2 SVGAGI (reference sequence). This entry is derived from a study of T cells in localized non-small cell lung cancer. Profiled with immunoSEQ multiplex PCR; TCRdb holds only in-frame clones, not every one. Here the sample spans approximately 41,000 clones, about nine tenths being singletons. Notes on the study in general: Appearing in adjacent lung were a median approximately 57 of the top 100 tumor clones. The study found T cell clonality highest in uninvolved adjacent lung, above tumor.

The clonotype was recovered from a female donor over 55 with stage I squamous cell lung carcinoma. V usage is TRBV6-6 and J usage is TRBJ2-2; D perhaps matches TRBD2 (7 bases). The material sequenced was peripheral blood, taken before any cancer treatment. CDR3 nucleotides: TGTGCCAGCAGTTTACGGGGGGCCGTGGCCCCCGGGGAGCTGTTTTTT. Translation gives CASSLRGAVAPGELFF.